This entry is about one TCR beta chain. Its cognate antigen is unknown. This entry is derived from a study of cytomegalovirus exposure and HLA in healthy donors. Regarding the study as a whole: In vitro testing confirmed a few CMV-associated chains as specific for CMV antigens. Exclusion as indistinguishable affected some V segments, including TRBV6-2 and TRBV6-3.

Germline-derived CDR1 and CDR2 are SGDLS and YYNGEE. This CDR3 is built from 19 residues. J lost 1 base, V lost 3 bases, and 14 bases had no gene match. Use of 60 Vbeta and 13 Jbeta primers characterized the PCR. Method: immunoSEQ multiplex PCR; TCRdb's copy keeps in-frame clones and lacks some. The repertoire holds 100,000 to 150,000 clones, with about 74% as singletons. The TCR was taken from a male donor in good health and CMV-seronegative. The sequenced sample was PBMCs. The chain couples TRBV9 to TRBJ1-3; 9 bases align to TRBD1. CDR3 DNA sequence: TGTGCCAGCAGCGAGGGAGAAACCGGGACAGGGTATTCTGGAAACACCATATATTTT. This sequence encodes CASSEGETGTGYSGNTIYF. The full variable domain, completed using reference TRBV9 and TRBJ1-3, is DSGVTQTPKHLITATGQRVTLRCSPRSGDLSVYWYQQSLDQGLQFLIQYYNGEERAKGNILERFSAQQFPDLHSELNLSSLELGDSALYFCASSEGETGTGYSGNTIYFGEGSWLTVV.